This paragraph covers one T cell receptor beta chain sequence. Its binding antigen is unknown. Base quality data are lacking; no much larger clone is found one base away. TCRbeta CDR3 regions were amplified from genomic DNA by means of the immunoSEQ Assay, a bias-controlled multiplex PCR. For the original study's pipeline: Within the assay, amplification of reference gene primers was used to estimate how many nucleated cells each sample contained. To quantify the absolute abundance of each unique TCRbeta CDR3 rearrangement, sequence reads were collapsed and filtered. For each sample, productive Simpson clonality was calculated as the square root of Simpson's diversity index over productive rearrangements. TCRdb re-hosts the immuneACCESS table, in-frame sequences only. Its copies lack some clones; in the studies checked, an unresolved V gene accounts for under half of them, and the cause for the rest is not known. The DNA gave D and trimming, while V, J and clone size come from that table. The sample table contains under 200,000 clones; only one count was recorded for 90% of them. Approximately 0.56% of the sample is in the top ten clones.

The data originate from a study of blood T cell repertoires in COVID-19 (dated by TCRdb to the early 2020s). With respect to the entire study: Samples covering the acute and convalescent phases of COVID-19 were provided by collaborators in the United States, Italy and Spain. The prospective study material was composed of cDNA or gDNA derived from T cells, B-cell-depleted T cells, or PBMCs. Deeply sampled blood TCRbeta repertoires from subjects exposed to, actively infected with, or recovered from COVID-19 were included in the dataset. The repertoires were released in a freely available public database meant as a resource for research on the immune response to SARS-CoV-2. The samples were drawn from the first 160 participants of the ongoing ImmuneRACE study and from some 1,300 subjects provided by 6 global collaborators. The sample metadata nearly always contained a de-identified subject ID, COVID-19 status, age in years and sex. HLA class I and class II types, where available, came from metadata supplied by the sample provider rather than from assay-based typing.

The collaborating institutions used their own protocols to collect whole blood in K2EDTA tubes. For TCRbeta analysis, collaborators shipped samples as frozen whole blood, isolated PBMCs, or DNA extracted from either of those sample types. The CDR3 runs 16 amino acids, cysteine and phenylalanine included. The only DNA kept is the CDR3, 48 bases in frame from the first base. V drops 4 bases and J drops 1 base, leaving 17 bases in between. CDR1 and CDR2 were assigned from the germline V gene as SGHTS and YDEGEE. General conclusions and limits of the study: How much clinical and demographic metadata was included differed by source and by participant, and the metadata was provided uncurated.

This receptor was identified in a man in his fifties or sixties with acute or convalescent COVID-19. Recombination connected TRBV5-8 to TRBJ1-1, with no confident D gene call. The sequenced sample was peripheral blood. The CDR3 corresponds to CASSPARGGWNTEAFF. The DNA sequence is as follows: TGTGCCAGCAGCCCGGCCAGAGGAGGTTGGAACACTGAAGCTTTCTTT.